Below are 19 T cell receptor beta chains sequenced from a single sample in a study of blood T cell repertoires in COVID-19. The data were produced by immunoSEQ multiplex PCR, yet TCRdb's version contains in-frame clones alone and is incomplete. The sample yields more than 200,000 clones, roughly 80% seen once. Sequencing input: peripheral blood. The receptors come from a middle-aged man with active or convalescent COVID-19.

The V gene is TRBV7-3, the J gene TRBJ1-1; maybe TRBD1 (5 bases). Germline V lookup: CDR1 SGHTA, CDR2 FQGTGA. The CDR3 loop spans 14 amino acids. V lost 4 bases to trimming and J lost 11 bases, with 20 bases between them. DNA of the CDR3: TGTGCCAGCAGCTCCGGGACTCTCTCCGGGGAGGCTTTCTTT. Protein product: CASSSGTLSGEAFF.

This chain uses TRBV6-2 or TRBV6-3 with TRBJ1-2; no definite D call. This CDR3 is built from 15 residues. Per the germline V gene, CDR1 is MNHEY and CDR2 is SVGEGT. V dropped 2 bases and J dropped 4 bases, with 14 bases sitting between them. The CDR3 sequence: CASSYVGPGSYGYTF. CDR3 bases: TGTGCCAGCAGTTACGTCGGGCCCGGGAGCTATGGCTACACCTTC.

This chain links TRBV12-3 or TRBV12-4 with TRBJ1-1, with D possibly being TRBD1 (5 bases). The CDR3 covers 13 residues. V lost 6 bases to trimming and J lost 4 bases, with 12 bases between them. In nucleotides, the CDR3 is TGTGCCAGCAGGGGCAGGGTGGTCACTGAAGCTTTCTTT. Translation: CASRGRVVTEAFF.

This clone was counted once. The rearrangement links TRBV12-3 or TRBV12-4 to TRBJ1-2; D unresolved. Trimming removed 1 base from V and 4 bases from J, with 7 bases in between. The CDR3 covers 13 residues. The CDR3 nucleotides read TGTGCCAGCAGTTTAGGGGCCCGCTATGGCTACACCTTC. Translation: CASSLGARYGYTF.

The rearrangement links TRBV6-2 or TRBV6-3 to TRBJ1-5; no clear D gene. Germline CDR1 reads MNHEY; CDR2 reads SVGEGT. V lost 2 bases and J 6 bases, leaving 11 bases between the germline ends. This CDR3 contains 14 residues. CDR3 coding DNA: TGTGCCAGCAGTTACGACTCAGTGGCTCAGCCCCAGCATTTT. Protein: CASSYDSVAQPQHF.

The rearrangement joins TRBV19 to TRBJ2-7, with 8 bases lining up with TRBD1. Losses at the gene ends were 5 bases for V and 1 base for J; bases not matched to a gene: 4. The germline gives CDR1 LNHDA, CDR2 SQIVND (reference sequence). The CDR3 loop spans 14 amino acids. The CDR3 DNA follows: TGTGCCAGTAGTTCCCGACAGGGGTCCTACGAGCAGTACTTC. Encoded protein: CASSSRQGSYEQYF.

This clone was picked up one time. This chain uses TRBV2 with TRBJ1-4; 8 bases line up with TRBD1. The CDR3 sequence is 15 residues long. The J segment lost 8 bases and the V segment lost 6 bases, leaving 11 bases of the junction unmatched. The germline V gene encodes CDR1 SNHLY and CDR2 FYNNEI. CDR3 DNA sequence: TGTGCCAGCAGCCCCAGGACAGGGACCGGCGAAAAACTGTTTTTT. Translated, it gives CASSPRTGTGEKLFF. The variable domain in full, completed from reference TRBV2 and TRBJ1-4, reads EPEVTQTPSHQVTQMGQEVILRCVPISNHLYFYWYRQILGQKVEFLVSFYNNEISEKSEIFDDQFSVERPDGSNFTLKIRSTKLEDSAMYFCASSPRTGTGEKLFFGSGTQLSVL.

The chain recombines TRBV29-1 with TRBJ1-1, with D uncertain. Trimming stripped 4 bases from V and 5 bases from J, with 11 bases between. The CDR3 length is 12 residues. CDR1 and CDR2 from the germline V gene are SQVTM and ANQGSEA. In nucleotides, the CDR3 is TGCAGCGTTGGGCGGTCCGTGACTGAAGCTTTCTTT. This sequence encodes CSVGRSVTEAFF.

This clone was detected only once. The chain carries TRBV6-5 and TRBJ1-2; tentatively, D is TRBD1 (5 bases). Germline loops: CDR1 MNHEY, CDR2 SVGAGI. V lost 6 bases and J lost 8, with 16 bases in between. The CDR3 spans 13 residues. The CDR3 protein is CASRKSRDGGYTF. In nucleotides, the CDR3 is TGTGCCAGCAGAAAATCCAGGGATGGAGGCTACACCTTC.

V gene TRBV4-1 combines with J gene TRBJ2-1; 11 bases match TRBD2. V shed 1 base, J shed 8 bases, and the junction held 7 bases outside the gene matches. The CDR3 is made up of 16 amino acids. CDR1 and CDR2 from the germline V gene are MGHRA and YSYEKL. CDR3 sequence (DNA): TGCGCCAGCAGCCAAGTGTCTAGCGGGGGGCGCGATGAGCAGTTCTTC. It is translated as CASSQVSSGGRDEQFF.

This rearrangement joins TRBV27 to TRBJ1-1; D call uncertain. Germline CDR1 reads MNHEY; CDR2 reads SMNVEV (reference sequence). The CDR3 has 13 amino acids. Trimming shortened V by 6 bases and J by 7 bases, and 15 bases separated the two germline ends. DNA for the CDR3: TGTGCCAGCAGCCCTTGGAGGGAGGATGAAGCTTTCTTT. Translation: CASSPWREDEAFF.

The genes are TRBV4-1 and TRBJ1-4; no definite D call. CDR1 and CDR2 (germline): MGHRA, YSYEKL. V gave up 0 bases and J gave up 5 bases, with 13 bases separating them. The CDR3 has 16 amino acids. In DNA, the CDR3 is TGCGCCAGCAGCCAAGAACCTGGCATGGCCAATGAAAAACTGTTTTTT. Translated: CASSQEPGMANEKLFF.

The V call is TRBV11-2, the J call TRBJ2-1; TRBD2 agrees at 9 bases. The germline V gene has CDR1 SGHAT and CDR2 FQNNGV. The CDR3 length is 15 residues. V lost 3 bases, J lost 4 bases, and 4 bases stayed unmatched. The CDR3 DNA reads TGTGCCAGCAGCTTGGGACTAGCAGCGTACAATGAGCAGTTCTTC. This encodes CASSLGLAAYNEQFF.

For the CDR3, the DNA is TGTGCCAGCAGTGAAGCAGCGGGGTACTCTAGCACAGATACGCAGTATTTT. This gives the protein CASSEAAGYSSTDTQYF. The chain combines TRBV2 with TRBJ2-3, with TRBD2 matching 7 bases. V lost 0 bases and J lost 0; bases outside the gene matches: 6. Germline lookup yields CDR1 SNHLY and CDR2 FYNNEI. The CDR3 is 17 residues long.

V is TRBV2 and J is TRBJ2-7; 10 nucleotides agree with TRBD1. Germline V gives CDR1 SNHLY, CDR2 FYNNEI. The CDR3 loop spans 14 amino acids. V shed 10 bases, J shed 1 base, and the junction held 7 bases outside the gene matches. CDR3 DNA sequence: TGTGCCACCAGGACAGGGGGTGGATCCTACGAGCAGTACTTC. It is translated as CATRTGGGSYEQYF. Drawing the rest from reference TRBV2 and TRBJ2-7, the complete variable domain is EPEVTQTPSHQVTQMGQEVILRCVPISNHLYFYWYRQILGQKVEFLVSFYNNEISEKSEIFDDQFSVERPDGSNFTLKIRSTKLEDSAMYFCATRTGGGSYEQYFGPGTRLTVT.

The rearrangement links TRBV7-8 to TRBJ1-5, with unresolved D. The CDR3 is 14 amino acids. Germline V CDR1 and CDR2: SGHVS, FQNEAQ. Trimming stripped 2 bases from V and 4 bases from J, with 9 bases between. Here the CDR3 DNA reads TGTGCCAGCAGCTTATTCCAGAGGAATCAGCCCCAGCATTTT. Translation gives CASSLFQRNQPQHF.

As for this clone: The same CDR3 is also encoded by other DNA sequences in this sample. The CDR3 bases are TGCGCCAGCAGTTCCTCAGGGGCTGGAAACACCATATATTTT. Protein sequence: CASSSSGAGNTIYF. The chain is built from TRBV5-1 and TRBJ1-3; D might be TRBD1 (6 bases). CDR3 length: 14 amino acids. Trimming removed 5 bases at V and 2 bases at J, with 11 bases between. The germline CDR1 and CDR2 sequences are SGHRS and YFSETQ.

This chain joins TRBV27 and TRBJ1-1; D unclear. This CDR3 has 13 amino acids. Germline V lookup: CDR1 MNHEY, CDR2 SMNVEV (reference sequence). V gave up 5 bases and J gave up 1 base, with 8 bases separating them. CDR3 nucleotides: TGTGCCAGCAGTCCCACTAGGAACACTGAAGCTTTCTTT. Amino acid sequence: CASSPTRNTEAFF.

V usage is TRBV2 and J usage is TRBJ2-2, with TRBD1 identical over 8 bases. CDR1 is SNHLY and CDR2 is FYNNEI in the germline V gene. This CDR3 has 15 residues. V gave up 8 bases and J gave up 6 bases; unmatched junction bases: 11. The CDR3 sequence is CASGQGAPGAGELFF. The CDR3 DNA is TGTGCCAGCGGTCAGGGGGCGCCCGGCGCCGGGGAGCTGTTTTTT.